This T cell receptor (beta chain) was documented in a study of cytomegalovirus exposure and HLA in healthy donors. Study-wide results and limits: DRB1 showed the most TCR associations and HLA-C the fewest in a later analysis, as rates varied by HLA locus. Among the most significant clusters, several appeared linked to common viral pathogens in a later analysis. Reports described diagnosis of cytomegalovirus status by the classifier as highly specific and sensitive. Serostatus for CMV was the only available immune exposure information.

The PCR employed 60 Vbeta primers together with 13 Jbeta primers. Generated by immunoSEQ multiplex PCR, the TCRdb table keeps only in-frame clones and is missing some. The table lists around 99,000 clones, roughly 71% of them singletons. Turning to this clone: Its specificity is unknown.

V lost 4 bases and J lost 6, with 22 bases in between. The CDR3 contains 17 residues. In germline, CDR1 is LGHNA, CDR2 YNFKEQ. The sequencing input was PBMCs. The chain joins TRBV4-2 to TRBJ2-1; D may be TRBD2 (6 bases). The receptor was derived from a woman aged 70-85 years in good health and CMV-seropositive. The CDR3 is CASSLASTQEGFNEQFF. The DNA of the CDR3 is TGTGCCAGCAGCCTTGCTTCCACACAGGAGGGTTTCAATGAGCAGTTCTTC.